Listed below are T cell receptor beta chains from one sample, sequenced in a study of blood T cell repertoires in COVID-19. Data came from immunoSEQ multiplex PCR; TCRdb stores just in-frame clones and leaves some out. The sample contains 95,000 to 150,000 clones, roughly 85% of which appear only once. The sample consisted of peripheral blood. Receptors were obtained from a man in his forties with acute or convalescent COVID-19. Both conserved end residues are part of each CDR3. D genes are given only for firm matches. Size is omitted from some rows. Given values are once, few, many or a class for expanded clones.

TRBD2	TRBJ2-2	TRBV6-5	.	CASSRTSTGELFF	TGTGCCAGCAGTCGGACTAGCACCGGGGAGCTGTTTTTT
.	TRBJ1-1	TRBV6-6	.	CASSSWGGSSGTEAFF	TGTGCCAGCAGTTCCTGGGGTGGCAGCTCGGGAACTGAAGCTTTCTTT
.	TRBJ1-3	TRBV6-5	.	CASFNHRLRGNTIYF	TGTGCCAGCTTTAATCATCGACTAAGAGGCAACACCATATATTTT
TRBD2	TRBJ2-1	TRBV13	.	CASTILVDSGAPHYNEQFF	TGTGCCAGCACCATCCTAGTGGATAGCGGGGCCCCCCACTACAATGAGCAGTTCTTC
.	TRBJ1-2	TRBV24-1	.	CATSDRTGNGYTF	TGTGCCACCAGTGATCGCACAGGGAACGGCTACACCTTC
.	TRBJ1-2	TRBV5-4	.	CASTPRWSQGYTF	TGTGCCAGCACCCCTCGCTGGAGTCAAGGCTACACCTTC
TRBD1	TRBJ2-3	TRBV18	.	CASSYGQGWGTDTQYF	TGTGCCAGCTCCTACGGACAGGGATGGGGCACAGATACGCAGTATTTT
TRBD1	TRBJ1-1	TRBV11-2	.	CASDRGLGNTEAFF	TGTGCCAGTGACAGGGGGCTTGGGAACACTGAAGCTTTCTTT
.	TRBJ1-2	TRBV7-6	.	CASSKTDANYGYTF	TGTGCCAGCAGCAAGACAGACGCTAACTATGGCTACACCTTC
TRBD1	TRBJ1-1	TRBV5-1	once	CASMGQGGTEAFF	TGCGCCAGCATGGGACAGGGTGGCACTGAAGCTTTCTTT
.	TRBJ2-7	TRBV5-1	.	CASSTNLQAYSYEQYF	TGCGCCAGCAGCACTAACTTACAGGCGTACTCCTACGAGCAGTACTTC
TRBD1	TRBJ1-3	TRBV30	.	CAWSRGGPGNTIYF	TGTGCCTGGAGTAGAGGGGGCCCTGGAAACACCATATATTTT
TRBD2	TRBJ2-1	TRBV29-1	.	CSAQIGLAGIVNEQFF	TGCAGCGCGCAGATAGGACTAGCGGGTATTGTCAATGAGCAGTTCTTC
.	TRBJ2-3	TRBV10-3	.	CAISEPRGRTSTDTQYF	TGTGCCATCAGTGAACCCAGAGGGAGGACTAGCACAGATACGCAGTATTTT
.	TRBJ2-7	TRBV4-2	.	CASSLGSTYEQYF	TGTGCCAGCAGCCTTGGTTCTACCTACGAGCAGTACTTC
TRBD2	TRBJ2-3	TRBV5-5	.	CASSLLSGGGTDTQYF	TGTGCCAGCAGCTTGCTTTCGGGGGGAGGCACAGATACGCAGTATTTT
TRBD2	TRBJ2-3	TRBV5-5	.	CASSSGLAGSADTQYF	TGTGCCAGCAGCTCGGGACTAGCGGGATCTGCAGATACGCAGTATTTT
TRBD2	TRBJ2-7	TRBV3-1/TRBV3-2	few	CASSQAGLAGGYEQYF	TGTGCCAGCAGCCAAGCTGGACTAGCGGGAGGGTACGAGCAGTACTTC
TRBD1	TRBJ2-1	TRBV16	.	CASSRTRTGMNEQFF	TGTGCCAGCAGCCGAACACGGACAGGGATGAATGAGCAGTTCTTC
.	TRBJ2-7	TRBV6-5	.	CASSDRPAGDEQYF	TGTGCCAGCAGCGACAGACCGGCCGGCGACGAGCAGTACTTC
TRBD1	TRBJ1-1	TRBV6-5	.	CASSYGYRGRNTEAFF	TGTGCCAGCAGTTACGGATACAGGGGGAGGAACACTGAAGCTTTCTTT
.	TRBJ2-4	TRBV5-8	.	CASSLRRVAKNIQYF	TGTGCCAGCAGCTTAAGGCGGGTAGCCAAAAACATTCAGTACTTC
TRBD1	TRBJ1-1	TRBV6-5	.	CASSYGTGYRNTEAFF	TGTGCCAGCAGTTACGGGACAGGGTATCGGAACACTGAAGCTTTCTTT
.	TRBJ2-1	TRBV5-1	once	CASSLVEDEQFF	TGCGCCAGCAGCTTGGTAGAAGATGAGCAGTTCTTC
TRBD1	TRBJ1-6	TRBV3-1/TRBV3-2	.	CASSPTATGGMNSPLHF	TGTGCCAGCAGCCCGACGGCGACAGGGGGAATGAATTCACCCCTCCACTTT
TRBD1	TRBJ1-4	TRBV4-3	.	CASSQDTGQAHEKLFF	TGCGCCAGCAGCCAAGATACGGGACAGGCGCATGAAAAACTGTTTTTT
TRBD2	TRBJ2-7	TRBV2	.	CATAGLAGGHEQYF	TGTGCCACCGCGGGACTAGCGGGAGGCCACGAGCAGTACTTC
TRBD1	TRBJ1-1	TRBV11-2	.	CASSLSQGASMAFF	TGTGCCAGCAGCCTGTCTCAGGGGGCATCTATGGCTTTCTTT
TRBD1	TRBJ1-1	TRBV10-1	.	CASRLTGGVNTEAFF	TGCGCCAGCAGATTGACAGGGGGCGTGAACACTGAAGCTTTCTTT
.	TRBJ2-2	TRBV5-4	.	CASSRGNTGELFF	TGTGCCAGCAGCAGAGGGAACACCGGGGAGCTGTTTTTT
.	TRBJ1-1	TRBV12-5	.	CASGVLGVYPEAFF	TGTGCTAGTGGTGTCCTCGGGGTTTATCCTGAAGCTTTCTTT
.	TRBJ2-2	TRBV6-2/TRBV6-3	many	CASSTTKRASENTGELFF	TGTGCCAGCAGCACTACCAAAAGGGCTAGCGAGAACACCGGGGAGCTGTTTTTT
.	TRBJ1-1	TRBV4-1	once	CASSQHRENTEAFF	TGCGCCAGCAGCCAACACAGGGAGAACACTGAAGCTTTCTTT
.	TRBJ2-7	TRBV7-3	.	CASSLGPPGGQGFYEQYF	TGTGCCAGCAGCTTAGGACCCCCCGGTGGGCAGGGATTCTACGAGCAGTACTTC
.	TRBJ1-3	TRBV7-9	.	CASRPPHSSGNTIYF	TGTGCCAGCAGACCGCCACATTCCTCTGGAAACACCATATATTTT
.	TRBJ1-1	TRBV6-2/TRBV6-3	.	CASSYGPLQDAFF	TGTGCCAGCAGTTACGGGCCACTCCAGGATGCTTTCTTT
.	TRBJ2-2	TRBV5-1	.	CASSLDRASTGELFF	TGCGCCAGCAGCTTGGACAGGGCGAGCACCGGGGAGCTGTTTTTT
.	TRBJ2-2	TRBV5-6	.	CASSLLQNTGELFF	TGTGCCAGCAGCTTGTTACAGAACACCGGGGAGCTGTTTTTT
TRBD1	TRBJ1-5	TRBV9	.	CASSFGTGPHQPQHF	TGTGCCAGCAGCTTTGGGACAGGTCCCCATCAGCCCCAGCATTTT
TRBD2	TRBJ2-2	TRBV7-8	.	CASSLPRSGGAAGELFF	TGTGCCAGCAGCTTACCGCGGAGCGGGGGGGCCGCCGGGGAGCTGTTTTTT